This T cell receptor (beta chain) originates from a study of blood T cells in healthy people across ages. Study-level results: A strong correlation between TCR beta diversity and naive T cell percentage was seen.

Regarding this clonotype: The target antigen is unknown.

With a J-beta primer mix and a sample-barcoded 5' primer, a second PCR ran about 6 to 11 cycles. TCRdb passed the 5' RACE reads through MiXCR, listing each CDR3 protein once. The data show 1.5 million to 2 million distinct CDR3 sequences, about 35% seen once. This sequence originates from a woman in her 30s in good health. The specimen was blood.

CDR3 residues: CASSEGTGVAYF. DNA of the CDR3: TGTGCCAGCAGTGAGGGGACAGGAGTGGCGTACTTC. The chain has TRBV6-1 and TRBJ2-5; TRBD1 aligns across 8 bases. Germline CDR1 MNHNS, CDR2 SASEGT. The J segment lost 13 bases and the V segment lost 3 bases, leaving 7 bases of the junction unmatched. The CDR3 loop spans 12 amino acids.